Listed below are T cell receptor beta chains from one sample, sequenced in a study of shared clonotypes between healthy human individuals. Assay used: immunoSEQ multiplex PCR; TCRdb lists only in-frame clones, some missing. The sample yields about a million clones, about 70% seen once. The sequenced sample was memory CD4+ T cells sorted from blood. These TCRs come from a man aged 18 to 30 in good health. The CDR3 runs from the conserved cysteine through the conserved F or W. The D gene is left open where the match is weak. Clone size appears in some rows only: once, few, many, or a class for an expanded clone.

v_call: TRBV10-2; clone_size: -; d_call: -; j_call: TRBJ2-2; cdr3_aa: CASSVRGFGDQNTGELFF; cdr3_nt: TGCGCCAGCAGTGTTAGGGGTTTTGGGGATCAGAACACCGGGGAGCTGTTTTTT
v_call: TRBV30; clone_size: -; d_call: -; j_call: TRBJ2-1; cdr3_aa: CAWSEGDNEFF; cdr3_nt: TGTGCCTGGAGTGAAGGGGACAATGAGTTCTTC
v_call: TRBV6-6; clone_size: -; d_call: -; j_call: TRBJ2-7; cdr3_aa: CASRTGTGDWEQYF; cdr3_nt: TGTGCCAGCAGGACCGGGACTGGGGACTGGGAGCAGTACTTC
v_call: TRBV6-5; clone_size: -; d_call: -; j_call: TRBJ1-6; cdr3_aa: CASSSGQYNSPLHF; cdr3_nt: TGTGCCAGCAGTTCGGGGCAATATAATTCACCCCTCCACTTT
v_call: TRBV5-1; clone_size: -; d_call: -; j_call: TRBJ1-2; cdr3_aa: CASSAGGVGYGYTF; cdr3_nt: TGCGCCAGCAGCGCGGGAGGGGTCGGCTATGGCTACACCTTC
v_call: TRBV6-6; clone_size: -; d_call: TRBD1; j_call: TRBJ1-1; cdr3_aa: CASRDTQGRNTEAFF; cdr3_nt: TGTGCCAGCAGAGACACACAGGGGAGGAACACTGAAGCTTTCTTT
v_call: TRBV28; clone_size: few; d_call: -; j_call: TRBJ1-3; cdr3_aa: CASISQGLSGNTIYF; cdr3_nt: TGTGCCAGCATCTCACAGGGACTCTCTGGAAACACCATATATTTT
v_call: TRBV18; clone_size: -; d_call: TRBD1; j_call: TRBJ2-7; cdr3_aa: CASSPPMRQGNEQYF; cdr3_nt: TGTGCCAGCTCACCACCGATGAGACAGGGCAACGAGCAGTACTTC
v_call: TRBV4-1; clone_size: -; d_call: -; j_call: TRBJ1-3; cdr3_aa: CASSQVFWGNTIYF; cdr3_nt: TGCGCCAGCAGCCAAGTATTTTGGGGAAACACCATATATTTT
v_call: TRBV6-6; clone_size: -; d_call: -; j_call: TRBJ2-3; cdr3_aa: CASTLEGGRTDTQYF; cdr3_nt: TGTGCCAGCACTCTAGAGGGGGGTCGCACAGATACGCAGTATTTT
v_call: TRBV27; clone_size: -; d_call: TRBD1; j_call: TRBJ1-4; cdr3_aa: CASSKNRDRSTNEKLFF; cdr3_nt: TGTGCCAGCAGCAAGAACCGGGACAGATCAACTAATGAAAAACTGTTTTTT
v_call: TRBV6-5; clone_size: -; d_call: -; j_call: TRBJ1-1; cdr3_aa: CASSSPGQRTEAFF; cdr3_nt: TGTGCCAGCAGTTCCCCTGGACAGAGGACTGAAGCTTTCTTT
v_call: TRBV6-1; clone_size: few; d_call: -; j_call: TRBJ2-3; cdr3_aa: CASRVSASTDTQYF; cdr3_nt: TGTGCCAGCAGGGTTAGCGCTAGCACAGATACGCAGTATTTT
v_call: TRBV7-2; clone_size: few; d_call: TRBD2; j_call: TRBJ2-5; cdr3_aa: CASSVRAGVGQETQYF; cdr3_nt: TGTGCCAGCAGCGTACGAGCGGGAGTCGGCCAAGAGACCCAGTACTTC
v_call: TRBV7-8; clone_size: -; d_call: -; j_call: TRBJ2-1; cdr3_aa: CASSLLVDTKYNEQFF; cdr3_nt: TGTGCCAGCAGCTTACTTGTGGACACCAAATACAATGAGCAGTTCTTC
v_call: TRBV6-6; clone_size: few; d_call: -; j_call: TRBJ1-1; cdr3_aa: CASWDPGTEAFF; cdr3_nt: TGTGCCAGCTGGGACCCGGGAACTGAAGCTTTCTTT
v_call: TRBV6-5; clone_size: once; d_call: TRBD2; j_call: TRBJ2-3; cdr3_aa: CASSTSGVGDTQYF; cdr3_nt: TGTGCCAGCAGTACAAGCGGGGTTGGAGATACGCAGTATTTT
v_call: TRBV18; clone_size: -; d_call: -; j_call: TRBJ2-7; cdr3_aa: CASSLTDRSSYEQYF; cdr3_nt: TGTGCCAGCTCACTCACCGACAGGAGCTCCTACGAGCAGTACTTC
v_call: TRBV6-1; clone_size: -; d_call: -; j_call: TRBJ2-5; cdr3_aa: CASSDTGRYGTQYF; cdr3_nt: TGTGCCAGCAGTGACACGGGGCGGTATGGGACCCAGTACTTC
v_call: TRBV7-2; clone_size: -; d_call: -; j_call: TRBJ2-3; cdr3_aa: CASSSEVPDTQYF; cdr3_nt: TGTGCCAGCAGTTCCGAGGTGCCAGATACGCAGTATTTT
v_call: TRBV29-1; clone_size: -; d_call: TRBD2; j_call: TRBJ2-7; cdr3_aa: CSVAISGGFSEQYF; cdr3_nt: TGCAGCGTTGCGATTAGCGGGGGGTTCTCCGAGCAGTACTTC
v_call: TRBV18; clone_size: once; d_call: TRBD1; j_call: TRBJ1-5; cdr3_aa: CASSQGQGSHQPQHF; cdr3_nt: TGTGCCAGCTCGCAGGGACAGGGTAGCCATCAGCCCCAGCATTTT
v_call: TRBV6-5; clone_size: -; d_call: -; j_call: TRBJ1-2; cdr3_aa: CASRQGVQGYTF; cdr3_nt: TGTGCCAGCAGGCAGGGTGTGCAAGGCTACACCTTC
v_call: TRBV7-6; clone_size: few; d_call: -; j_call: TRBJ1-5; cdr3_aa: CASSSTRNQPQHF; cdr3_nt: TGTGCCAGCAGCTCTACAAGGAATCAGCCCCAGCATTTT
v_call: TRBV13; clone_size: once; d_call: -; j_call: TRBJ2-1; cdr3_aa: CASSRDSNEQFF; cdr3_nt: TGTGCCAGCAGCCGGGACTCCAATGAGCAGTTCTTC
v_call: TRBV5-1; clone_size: -; d_call: -; j_call: TRBJ2-7; cdr3_aa: CASSLVQGVGEQYF; cdr3_nt: TGCGCCAGCAGCTTGGTACAGGGAGTCGGCGAGCAGTACTTC
v_call: TRBV6-6; clone_size: few; d_call: TRBD1; j_call: TRBJ1-5; cdr3_aa: CASSFQGAGNQPQHF; cdr3_nt: TGTGCCAGCAGTTTCCAGGGGGCTGGCAATCAGCCCCAGCATTTT
v_call: TRBV28; clone_size: -; d_call: TRBD1; j_call: TRBJ2-7; cdr3_aa: CASSLSRQGINYEQYF; cdr3_nt: TGTGCCAGCAGTTTATCCCGACAGGGGATAAATTACGAGCAGTACTTC
v_call: TRBV30; clone_size: -; d_call: -; j_call: TRBJ1-5; cdr3_aa: CAWSVLQSNQPQHF; cdr3_nt: TGTGCCTGGAGTGTCCTCCAAAGCAATCAGCCCCAGCATTTT
v_call: TRBV5-1; clone_size: -; d_call: -; j_call: TRBJ1-3; cdr3_aa: CASSLSGDSGNTIYF; cdr3_nt: TGCGCCAGCAGCTTGTCGGGGGACTCTGGAAACACCATATATTTT
v_call: TRBV2; clone_size: few; d_call: TRBD1; j_call: TRBJ1-6; cdr3_aa: CASSDGTGWSPLHF; cdr3_nt: TGTGCCAGCAGTGATGGGACAGGGTGGTCACCCCTCCACTTT
v_call: TRBV7-2; clone_size: -; d_call: -; j_call: TRBJ1-3; cdr3_aa: CASSHSAGPSIYF; cdr3_nt: TGTGCCAGCAGCCACTCCGCCGGCCCTTCCATATATTTT
v_call: TRBV10-1; clone_size: -; d_call: -; j_call: TRBJ2-6; cdr3_aa: CASSGSGANVLTF; cdr3_nt: TGCGCCAGCAGTGGATCTGGGGCCAACGTCCTGACTTTC
v_call: TRBV5-1; clone_size: -; d_call: TRBD2; j_call: TRBJ2-3; cdr3_aa: CASSAQAGLGDTQYF; cdr3_nt: TGCGCCAGCAGCGCACAAGCGGGACTGGGAGATACGCAGTATTTT
v_call: TRBV30; clone_size: -; d_call: -; j_call: TRBJ2-5; cdr3_aa: CACGGLLNQETQYF; cdr3_nt: TGTGCCTGTGGGGGCCTGCTAAACCAAGAGACCCAGTACTTC
v_call: TRBV9; clone_size: few; d_call: -; j_call: TRBJ2-2; cdr3_aa: CASSPRSANTGELFF; cdr3_nt: TGTGCCAGCAGCCCGCGGTCCGCGAACACCGGGGAGCTGTTTTTT
v_call: TRBV10-1; clone_size: -; d_call: -; j_call: TRBJ2-1; cdr3_aa: CASSDLAGKNDEQFF; cdr3_nt: TGCGCCAGCAGTGACCTGGCGGGTAAGAACGATGAGCAGTTCTTC
v_call: TRBV7-9; clone_size: -; d_call: -; j_call: TRBJ2-7; cdr3_aa: CASSLEWYEQYF; cdr3_nt: TGTGCCAGCAGCTTGGAATGGTACGAGCAGTACTTC
v_call: TRBV11-1; clone_size: -; d_call: TRBD1; j_call: TRBJ2-7; cdr3_aa: CASSPRRDRVVPEQYF; cdr3_nt: TGTGCCAGCAGTCCCCGCCGGGACAGGGTAGTCCCCGAGCAGTACTTC
v_call: TRBV30; clone_size: -; d_call: -; j_call: TRBJ2-7; cdr3_aa: CAWSVQSSYEQYF; cdr3_nt: TGTGCCTGGAGTGTGCAAAGCTCCTACGAGCAGTACTTC
v_call: TRBV5-6; clone_size: -; d_call: -; j_call: TRBJ2-7; cdr3_aa: CASSWWGSWVPYEQYF; cdr3_nt: TGTGCCAGCAGCTGGTGGGGTTCGTGGGTACCCTACGAGCAGTACTTC
v_call: TRBV2; clone_size: -; d_call: -; j_call: TRBJ2-7; cdr3_aa: CASRLSYEQYF; cdr3_nt: TGTGCCAGCAGGCTAAGCTACGAGCAGTACTTC
v_call: TRBV5-4; clone_size: -; d_call: TRBD1; j_call: TRBJ1-6; cdr3_aa: CASSPGQHNSPLHF; cdr3_nt: TGTGCCAGCAGCCCGGGACAGCACAATTCACCCCTCCACTTT
v_call: TRBV14; clone_size: -; d_call: TRBD1; j_call: TRBJ1-4; cdr3_aa: CASSQTGPGEKLFF; cdr3_nt: TGTGCCAGCAGCCAGACAGGGCCTGGCGAAAAACTGTTTTTT
v_call: TRBV10-2; clone_size: -; d_call: TRBD1; j_call: TRBJ1-1; cdr3_aa: CASRPGQDFEAFF; cdr3_nt: TGCGCCAGCAGGCCGGGACAGGACTTTGAAGCTTTCTTT
v_call: TRBV5-1; clone_size: -; d_call: -; j_call: TRBJ1-1; cdr3_aa: CASSLGEMNTEAFF; cdr3_nt: TGCGCCAGCAGCTTGGGTGAGATGAACACTGAAGCTTTCTTT
v_call: TRBV9; clone_size: -; d_call: -; j_call: TRBJ2-5; cdr3_aa: CASGGVEGTQYF; cdr3_nt: TGTGCCAGCGGAGGGGTTGAAGGGACCCAGTACTTC
v_call: TRBV2; clone_size: -; d_call: TRBD1; j_call: TRBJ2-3; cdr3_aa: CATKTLRQGYSSTDTQYF; cdr3_nt: TGTGCCACCAAAACCTTACGACAGGGGTATTCTAGCACAGATACGCAGTATTTT
v_call: TRBV10-2; clone_size: -; d_call: -; j_call: TRBJ2-2; cdr3_aa: CASSDPGHITGELFF; cdr3_nt: TGCGCCAGCAGTGATCCGGGGCACATCACCGGGGAGCTGTTTTTT
v_call: TRBV23-1; clone_size: -; d_call: -; j_call: TRBJ1-2; cdr3_aa: CATVPRTVPRNYNYGYTF; cdr3_nt: TGCGCCACTGTCCCTCGGACAGTTCCCCGGAACTATAACTATGGCTACACCTTC
v_call: TRBV2; clone_size: -; d_call: TRBD2; j_call: TRBJ2-3; cdr3_aa: CASSGTSGGPTDTQYF; cdr3_nt: TGTGCCAGCAGCGGGACTAGCGGGGGGCCCACAGATACGCAGTATTTT
v_call: TRBV18; clone_size: -; d_call: -; j_call: TRBJ1-1; cdr3_aa: CASSPQGNTEAFF; cdr3_nt: TGTGCCAGCTCTCCGCAGGGGAACACTGAAGCTTTCTTT
v_call: TRBV9; clone_size: -; d_call: -; j_call: TRBJ2-7; cdr3_aa: CASSVASGVIYEQYF; cdr3_nt: TGTGCCAGCAGCGTAGCTTCGGGAGTTATCTACGAGCAGTACTTC